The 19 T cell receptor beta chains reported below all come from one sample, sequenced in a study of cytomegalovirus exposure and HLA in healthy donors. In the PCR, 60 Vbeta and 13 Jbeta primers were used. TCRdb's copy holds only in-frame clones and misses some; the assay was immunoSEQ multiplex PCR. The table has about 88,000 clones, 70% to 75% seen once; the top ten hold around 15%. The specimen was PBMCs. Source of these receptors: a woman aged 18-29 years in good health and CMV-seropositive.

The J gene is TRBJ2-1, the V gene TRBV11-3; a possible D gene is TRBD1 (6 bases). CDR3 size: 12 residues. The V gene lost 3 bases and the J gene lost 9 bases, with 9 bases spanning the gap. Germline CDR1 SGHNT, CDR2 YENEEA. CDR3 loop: CASSFGQFEQFF. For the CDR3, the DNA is TGTGCCAGCAGCTTCGGACAGTTTGAGCAGTTCTTC.

The CDR3 loop reads CASSLIGTSMNEQFF. CDR3 nucleotides: TGTGCCAGCAGCTTAATAGGGACTAGCATGAATGAGCAGTTCTTC. The V gene is TRBV7-3, the J gene TRBJ2-1, with 9 bases matching TRBD2. Germline trimming cut 1 base from V and 7 bases from J; bases unmatched to any gene: 5. This CDR3 has 15 residues. Germline assignment: CDR1 SGHTA and CDR2 FQGTGA.

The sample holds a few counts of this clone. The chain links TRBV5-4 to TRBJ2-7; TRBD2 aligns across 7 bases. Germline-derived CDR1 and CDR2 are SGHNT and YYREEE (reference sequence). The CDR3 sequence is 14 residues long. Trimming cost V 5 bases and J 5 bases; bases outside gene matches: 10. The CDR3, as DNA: TGTGCCAGCAGTCCAACAGCGGGAAGGGACGAGCAGTACTTC. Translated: CASSPTAGRDEQYF.

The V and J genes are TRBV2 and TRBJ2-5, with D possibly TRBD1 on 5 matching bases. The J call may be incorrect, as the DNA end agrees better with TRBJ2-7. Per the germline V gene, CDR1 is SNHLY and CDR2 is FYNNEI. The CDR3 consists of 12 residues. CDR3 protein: CASSDRAYEQYF. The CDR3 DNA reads TGTGCCAGCAGTGACAGGGCCTACGAGCAGTACTTC.

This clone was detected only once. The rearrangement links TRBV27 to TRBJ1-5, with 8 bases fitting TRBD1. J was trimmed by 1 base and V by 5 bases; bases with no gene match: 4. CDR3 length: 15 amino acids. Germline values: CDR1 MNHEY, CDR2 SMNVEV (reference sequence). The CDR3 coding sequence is TGTGCCAGCAGTCCTTACAGGGGGAGCAATCAGCCCCAGCATTTT. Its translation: CASSPYRGSNQPQHF.

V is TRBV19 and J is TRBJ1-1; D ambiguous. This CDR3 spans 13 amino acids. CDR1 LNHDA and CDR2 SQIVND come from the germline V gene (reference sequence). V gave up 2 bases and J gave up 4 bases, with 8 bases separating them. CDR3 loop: CASSIYLSTEAFF. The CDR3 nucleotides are TGTGCCAGTAGTATATACCTAAGCACTGAAGCTTTCTTT.

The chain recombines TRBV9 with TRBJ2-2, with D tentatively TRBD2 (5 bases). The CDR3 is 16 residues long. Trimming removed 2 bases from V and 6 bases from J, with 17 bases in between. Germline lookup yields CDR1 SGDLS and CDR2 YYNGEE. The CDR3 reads CASSVEGRPGAGELFF. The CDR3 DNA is TGTGCCAGCAGCGTCGAAGGTAGACCCGGGGCCGGGGAGCTGTTTTTT.

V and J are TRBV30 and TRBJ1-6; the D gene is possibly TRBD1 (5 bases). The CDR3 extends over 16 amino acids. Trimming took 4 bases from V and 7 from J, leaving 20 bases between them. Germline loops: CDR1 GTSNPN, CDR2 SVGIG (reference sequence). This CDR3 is CAWNPRQGFGNSPLHF. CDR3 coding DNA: TGTGCCTGGAACCCGCGGCAGGGTTTCGGGAATTCACCCCTCCACTTT.

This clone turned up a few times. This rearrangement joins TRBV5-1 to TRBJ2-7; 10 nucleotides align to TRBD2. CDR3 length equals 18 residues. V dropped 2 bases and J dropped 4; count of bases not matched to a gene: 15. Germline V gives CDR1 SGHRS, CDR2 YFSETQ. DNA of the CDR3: TGCGCCAGCAGCTTAGGCCCCCAGGGACTAGCGAATACATACGAGCAGTACTTC. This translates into CASSLGPQGLANTYEQYF.

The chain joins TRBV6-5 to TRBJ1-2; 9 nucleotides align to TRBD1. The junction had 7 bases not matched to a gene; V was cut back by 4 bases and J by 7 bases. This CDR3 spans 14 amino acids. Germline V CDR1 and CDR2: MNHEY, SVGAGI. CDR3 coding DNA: TGTGCCAGCAGTTCGTCCGACAGGGGGGTTGGCTACACCTTC. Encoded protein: CASSSSDRGVGYTF.

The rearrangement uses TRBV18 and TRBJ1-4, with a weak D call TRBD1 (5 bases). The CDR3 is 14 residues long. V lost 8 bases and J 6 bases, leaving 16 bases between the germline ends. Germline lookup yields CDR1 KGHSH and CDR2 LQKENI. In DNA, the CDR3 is TGTGCCAGCCGCCTGTCCGGGGGAGATGAAAAACTGTTTTTT. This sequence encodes CASRLSGGDEKLFF.

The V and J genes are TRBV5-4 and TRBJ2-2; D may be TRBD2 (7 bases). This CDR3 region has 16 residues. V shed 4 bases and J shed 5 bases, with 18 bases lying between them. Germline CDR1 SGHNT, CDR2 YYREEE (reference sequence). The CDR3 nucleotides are TGTGCCAGCAGCCGTACTGGCGGGGGCCTTACCGGGGAGCTGTTTTTT. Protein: CASSRTGGGLTGELFF.

The CDR3 DNA reads as TGTGCCAGCAGCTTAGGACAGGACTATGGCTACACCTTC. It specifies CASSLGQDYGYTF. The genes are TRBV9 and TRBJ1-2, with TRBD1 matching over 7 bases. The germline CDR1 and CDR2 sequences are SGDLS and YYNGEE. The CDR3 spans 13 residues. With V trimmed by 4 bases and J by 3 bases, 3 bases remained unmatched.

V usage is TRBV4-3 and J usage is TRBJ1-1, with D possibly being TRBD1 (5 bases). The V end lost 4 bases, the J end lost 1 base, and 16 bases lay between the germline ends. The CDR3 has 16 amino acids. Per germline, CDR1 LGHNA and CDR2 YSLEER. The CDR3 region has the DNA TGCGCCAGCAGCCGCGGAAGGGCGGGGCGGAACACTGAAGCTTTCTTT. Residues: CASSRGRAGRNTEAFF.

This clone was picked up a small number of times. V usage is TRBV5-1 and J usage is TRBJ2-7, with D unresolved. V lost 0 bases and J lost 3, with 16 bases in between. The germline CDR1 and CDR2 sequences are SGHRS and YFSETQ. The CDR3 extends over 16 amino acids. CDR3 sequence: CASSLVVSALSYEQYF. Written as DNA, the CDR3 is TGCGCCAGCAGCTTGGTCGTGAGCGCGCTGAGCTACGAGCAGTACTTC.

The CDR3 DNA reads TGTGCCAGCAGACCCCAACTAGCGGAAAGCACAGATACGCAGTATTTT. This codes for CASRPQLAESTDTQYF. V is TRBV5-4 and J is TRBJ2-3; 8 bases are a match to TRBD2. V lost 5 bases, J lost 0 bases, and 8 bases stayed unmatched. The germline CDR1 and CDR2 sequences are SGHNT and YYREEE (reference sequence). The CDR3 sequence is 16 residues long. The entire variable domain, with the rest obtained from reference TRBV5-4 and TRBJ2-3, is as follows: ETGVTQSPTHLIKTRGQQVTLRCSSQSGHNTVSWYQQALGQGPQFIFQYYREEENGRGNFPPRFSGLQFPNYSSELNVNALELDDSALYLCASRPQLAESTDTQYFGPGTRLTVL.

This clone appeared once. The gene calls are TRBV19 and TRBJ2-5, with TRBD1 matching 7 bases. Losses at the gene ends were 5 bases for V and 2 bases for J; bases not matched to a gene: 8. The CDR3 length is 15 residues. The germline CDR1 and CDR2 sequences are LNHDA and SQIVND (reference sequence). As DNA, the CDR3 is TGTGCCAGTAGTGCAAGACAGGGAACTCAAGAGACCCAGTACTTC. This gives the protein CASSARQGTQETQYF.

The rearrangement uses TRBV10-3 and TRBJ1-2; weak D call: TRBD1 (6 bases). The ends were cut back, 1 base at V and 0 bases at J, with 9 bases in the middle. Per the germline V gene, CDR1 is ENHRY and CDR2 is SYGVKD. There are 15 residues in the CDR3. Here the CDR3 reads CAISELQGSNYGYTF. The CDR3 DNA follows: TGTGCCATCAGTGAGTTACAGGGTTCTAACTATGGCTACACCTTC.

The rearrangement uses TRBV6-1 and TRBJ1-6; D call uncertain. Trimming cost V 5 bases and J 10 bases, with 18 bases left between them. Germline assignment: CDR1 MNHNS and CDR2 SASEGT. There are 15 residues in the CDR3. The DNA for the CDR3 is TGTGCCAGCAGTCTCCGTACGAGTGCTGAGTCACCCCTCCACTTT. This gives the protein CASSLRTSAESPLHF.